Given below is one TCR beta chain in context. Antigen unknown. The CDR3 spans 13 residues. Germline-derived CDR1 and CDR2 are SGHNT and YENEEA. V was clipped by 5 bases and J by 5 bases, with 10 bases between them. This sample is part of a study of OX40 agonist ivuxolimab in advanced cancers. Study results and caveats: Low normalized T-cell clonal expansion was also seen in some nonresponders.

Sequenced by immunoSEQ multiplex PCR; TCRdb stores in-frame clones only, minus some. The sample shows under 60,000 clones, approximately 86% of them seen only once. Sampling times: baseline, cycle 4 day 1, cycle 7 day 1. The chain is built from TRBV11-3 and TRBJ2-1, with a tentative D call TRBD2 (5 bases). This clonotype was sampled from an adult with an advanced solid tumor such as melanoma, head and neck, liver or kidney cancer. The input for sequencing was CD4+ or CD8+ T cells sorted from blood, taken in a trial of the OX40 agonist ivuxolimab. The CDR3 loop is CASSRRTDNEQFF. The CDR3 bases are TGTGCCAGCAGCCGCAGGACTGACAATGAGCAGTTCTTC.